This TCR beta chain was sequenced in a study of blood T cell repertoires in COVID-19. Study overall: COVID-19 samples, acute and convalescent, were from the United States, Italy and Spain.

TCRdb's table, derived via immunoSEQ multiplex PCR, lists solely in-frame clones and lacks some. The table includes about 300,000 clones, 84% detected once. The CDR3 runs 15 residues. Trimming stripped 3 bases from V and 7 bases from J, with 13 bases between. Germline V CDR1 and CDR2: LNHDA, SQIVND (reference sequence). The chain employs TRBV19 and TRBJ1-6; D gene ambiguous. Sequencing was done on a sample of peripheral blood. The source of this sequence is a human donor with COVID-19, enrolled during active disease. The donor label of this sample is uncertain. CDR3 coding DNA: TGTGCCAGTAGTATTTTTTTGACGGGGAATTCACCCCTCCACTTT. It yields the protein CASSIFLTGNSPLHF. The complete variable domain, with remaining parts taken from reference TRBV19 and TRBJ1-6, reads DGGITQSPKYLFRKEGQNVTLSCEQNLNHDAMYWYRQDPGQGLRLIYYSQIVNDFQKGDIAEGYSVSREKKESFPLTVTSAQKNPTAFYLCASSIFLTGNSPLHFGNGTRLTVT.